The source of this T cell receptor beta chain is a study of T cells in Graves' hyperthyroidism and ophthalmopathy. Study-level findings and limits: Peripheral blood also featured most of the thyroid clonotypes expanded above 0.001.

CDR3 length: 14 residues. Germline-derived CDR1 and CDR2 are MNHEY and SMNVEV (reference sequence). Losses at the gene ends were 1 base for V and 5 bases for J; bases not matched to a gene: 3. About this clonotype: The antigen remains unidentified.

TCR beta CDR3 regions were amplified from RNA transcripts. The HTBI set primed first-round TCR CDR3 RT-PCR. TCRdb re-analysed the multiplex PCR reads in MiXCR, keeping a single row per CDR3 protein. The sample contains 650,000 to 850,000 distinct CDR3 sequences, around a sixth of which appear only once. The V gene is TRBV27, the J gene TRBJ1-1; 8 nucleotides match TRBD1. The sequence derives from a woman aged 45-65 years with Graves' hyperthyroidism that later progressed to Graves' ophthalmopathy. Material for sequencing was blood. CDR3 in DNA: TGTGCCAGCAGTTTATTACAGGGGGTGACTGAAGCTTTCTTT. It is translated as CASSLLQGVTEAFF.